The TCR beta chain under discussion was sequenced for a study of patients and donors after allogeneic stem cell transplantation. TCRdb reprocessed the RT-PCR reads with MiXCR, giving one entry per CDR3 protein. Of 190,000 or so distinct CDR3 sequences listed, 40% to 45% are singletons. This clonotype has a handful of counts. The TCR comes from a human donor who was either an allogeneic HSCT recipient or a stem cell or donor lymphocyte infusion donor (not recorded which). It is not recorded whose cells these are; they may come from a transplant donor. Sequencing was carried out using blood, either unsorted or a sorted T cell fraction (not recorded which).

CDR3 sequence reads: CASMRRPSAQETQYF. CDR3 nucleotides: TGTGCCAGCATGAGGCGGCCCTCTGCCCAAGAGACCCAGTACTTC. The chain is built from TRBV6-2 or TRBV6-3 and TRBJ2-5, with D unclear. In germline, CDR1 is MNHEY, CDR2 SVGEGT. The V end was cut by 7 bases, the J end by 1 base, with 16 bases between. The CDR3 totals 15 residues.